The sequence of this TCR beta chain was determined in a study of CD8+ T cells in alopecia areata. Between the trimmed V and J ends, which lost 3 bases and 2 bases, there was a span of 10 bases. The CDR3 contains 14 residues. Germline assignment: CDR1 MGHRA and CDR2 YSYEKL. The study's findings and limits: Across lesional scalp, and particularly alopecia totalis/universalis, clonality surpassed that of normal scalp.

RNA extraction and reverse transcription yielded cDNA as sequencing template. The table came from immunoSEQ multiplex PCR; TCRdb's copy has only in-frame clones and leaves some out. The sample contains some 130,000 clones, approximately 49% of which appear only once. Concerning this clone itself: Its antigen is unknown. The sample holds other DNA sequences that translate to the same CDR3.

The specimen comprised CD8+ T cells sorted from blood, sampled at week 0. This clonotype was sampled from a human donor with alopecia areata. This chain uses TRBV4-1 with TRBJ2-5; D possibly corresponds to TRBD2 (6 bases). CDR3 sequence reads: CASSQVGGQETQYF. CDR3 DNA sequence: TGCGCCAGCAGCCAGGTTGGGGGGCAAGAGACCCAGTACTTC.